This T cell receptor beta chain is from a study of blood T cell repertoires in COVID-19. Background on the study: Collection of acute and convalescent COVID-19 samples took place in the United States, Italy and Spain.

Germline CDR1 reads MDHEN; CDR2 reads SYDVKM. V was trimmed by 0 bases and J by 7 bases, leaving 10 bases between them. The CDR3 contains 14 residues. The assay was immunoSEQ multiplex PCR, and TCRdb's table has in-frame clones only and misses some. The sample includes around 300,000 clones, roughly 89% of them seen just once. Material: PBMCs or T cells enriched from blood (not recorded which). This clonotype was sampled from a woman aged 18 to 35 with acute COVID-19. The chain combines TRBV28 with TRBJ1-3; D unclear. The CDR3 loop is CASSLWVPGNTIYF. As DNA, the CDR3 is TGTGCCAGCAGTTTATGGGTACCGGGGAACACCATATATTTT.